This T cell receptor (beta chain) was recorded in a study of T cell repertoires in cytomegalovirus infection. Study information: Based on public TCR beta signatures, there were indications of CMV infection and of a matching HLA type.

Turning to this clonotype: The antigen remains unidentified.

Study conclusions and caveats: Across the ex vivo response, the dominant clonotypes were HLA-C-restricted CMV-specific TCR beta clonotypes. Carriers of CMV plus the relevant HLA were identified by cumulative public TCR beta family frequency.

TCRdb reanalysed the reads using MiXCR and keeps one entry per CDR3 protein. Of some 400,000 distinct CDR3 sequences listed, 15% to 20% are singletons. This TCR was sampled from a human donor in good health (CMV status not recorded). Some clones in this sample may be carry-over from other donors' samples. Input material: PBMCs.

Here the CDR3 reads CASRHSGQAGVTGELFF. In nucleotides, the CDR3 is TGTGCCAGTCGCCACTCAGGCCAAGCGGGAGTTACCGGGGAGCTGTTTTTT. The chain joins TRBV19 to TRBJ2-2; 8 positions agree with TRBD2. Trimming at V came to 8 bases and at J to 5 bases, leaving 16 bases not matched to a gene. Germline V lookup: CDR1 LNHDA, CDR2 SQIVND (reference sequence). CDR3 length: 17 residues.